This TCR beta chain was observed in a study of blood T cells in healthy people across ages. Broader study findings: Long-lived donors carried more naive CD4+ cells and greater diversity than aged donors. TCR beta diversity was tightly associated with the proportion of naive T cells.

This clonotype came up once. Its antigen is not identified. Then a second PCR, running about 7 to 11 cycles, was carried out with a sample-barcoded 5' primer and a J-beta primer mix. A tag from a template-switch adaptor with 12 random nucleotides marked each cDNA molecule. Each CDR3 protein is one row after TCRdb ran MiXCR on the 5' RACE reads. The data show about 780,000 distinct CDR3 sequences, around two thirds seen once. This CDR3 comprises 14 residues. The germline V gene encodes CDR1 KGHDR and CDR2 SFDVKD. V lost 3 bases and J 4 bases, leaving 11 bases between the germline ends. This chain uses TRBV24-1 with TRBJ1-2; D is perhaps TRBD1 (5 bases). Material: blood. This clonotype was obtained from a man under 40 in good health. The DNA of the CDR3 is TGTGCCACCAGTGATCTGTGGGGGGTCTATGGCTACACCTTC. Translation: CATSDLWGVYGYTF.